Listed below are T cell receptor beta chains from one sample, sequenced in a study of T cell changes during pregnancy in multiple sclerosis. Clones were sequenced by immunoSEQ multiplex PCR, and TCRdb holds only the in-frame ones, with some missing. Of over 25,000 clones in the sample, approximately 92% are singletons; the top ten hold around 0.7%. The input for sequencing was CD4+ T cells from peripheral blood mononuclear cells, taken in the first trimester of pregnancy. Receptor source: a female donor with multiple sclerosis, enrolled in a pregnancy study. The CDR3 runs from the conserved cysteine through the conserved F or W. The D gene is left open where the match is weak. The size field is filled for only some rows; it gives once, few, many or a size class.

D gene | clone size | J gene | V gene | CDR3 protein | CDR3 DNA
TRBD2 | once | TRBJ2-7 | TRBV7-8 | CASSLRSAGEPYEQYF | TGTGCCAGCAGCTTACGGTCGGCGGGGGAACCCTACGAGCAGTACTTC
TRBD1 | . | TRBJ1-1 | TRBV18 | CASSTGQGARAFF | TGTGCCAGCTCAACGGGACAGGGGGCAAGGGCTTTCTTT
. | . | TRBJ1-1 | TRBV9 | CASSVDLFGTEAFF | TGTGCCAGCAGCGTAGACCTCTTCGGGACTGAAGCTTTCTTT
. | . | TRBJ2-2 | TRBV2 | CASLGRRVPGELFF | TGTGCCAGCTTGGGTAGACGGGTCCCCGGGGAGCTGTTTTTT
. | . | TRBJ1-3 | TRBV7-2 | CASRGPDSGNTIYF | TGTGCCAGCCGAGGGCCCGACTCTGGAAACACCATATATTTT
TRBD2 | . | TRBJ2-1 | TRBV7-2 | CASSTYSGGWFF | TGTGCCAGCAGCACGTACAGCGGGGGGTGGTTCTTC
TRBD1 | . | TRBJ1-2 | TRBV29-1 | CSANNRGPKFGYTF | TGCAGCGCGAACAACAGGGGGCCGAAGTTTGGCTACACCTTC
TRBD1 | . | TRBJ2-7 | TRBV5-6 | CASSPGLRGWYEQYF | TGTGCCAGCAGCCCAGGACTCAGGGGGTGGTACGAGCAGTACTTC
TRBD1 | . | TRBJ1-1 | TRBV4-3 | CASSRDRGGTEAFF | TGCGCCAGCAGCCGGGACAGGGGAGGGACTGAAGCTTTCTTT
TRBD1 | . | TRBJ1-3 | TRBV18 | CASSLGTGGNTIYF | TGTGCCAGCTCACTCGGGACAGGGGGAAACACCATATATTTT
. | few | TRBJ2-7 | TRBV20-1 | CSARTVNEQYF | TGCAGTGCTAGAACGGTCAACGAGCAGTACTTC
TRBD2 | . | TRBJ2-5 | TRBV12-5 | CASGLGETSGEETQYF | TGTGCTAGTGGTTTGGGAGAGACTAGCGGGGAAGAGACCCAGTACTTC
. | . | TRBJ2-4 | TRBV7-2 | CASSLLAGNIQYF | TGTGCCAGCAGCTTATTAGCCGGAAACATTCAGTACTTC
TRBD1 | few | TRBJ1-2 | TRBV23-1 | CASSQFKDRLRNGYTF | TGCGCCAGCAGTCAATTCAAGGACAGGTTAAGAAACGGCTACACCTTC
TRBD2 | . | TRBJ2-2 | TRBV30 | CAWRPGLLTGELFF | TGTGCCTGGAGACCGGGACTACTCACCGGGGAGCTGTTTTTT
TRBD1 | . | TRBJ1-2 | TRBV28 | CASRYTGGYGYTF | TGTGCCAGCAGATATACAGGGGGCTATGGCTACACCTTC
. | . | TRBJ1-1 | TRBV28 | CASSLLGGDDTEAFF | TGTGCCAGCAGTTTATTGGGGGGAGATGACACTGAAGCTTTCTTT
. | . | TRBJ1-3 | TRBV4-3 | CASSQDLGNTIYF | TGCGCCAGCAGCCAAGACCTCGGAAACACCATATATTTT
. | . | TRBJ2-6 | TRBV5-6 | CASSQDFSGANVLTF | TGTGCCAGCAGCCAGGACTTCTCTGGGGCCAACGTCCTGACTTTC
TRBD2 | . | TRBJ2-1 | TRBV4-2 | CASSQLAGGDNEQFF | TGTGCCAGCAGCCAACTAGCGGGGGGCGACAATGAGCAGTTCTTC
. | . | TRBJ2-7 | TRBV11-2 | CASSLGPDYEQYF | TGTGCCAGCAGCTTAGGCCCAGACTACGAGCAGTACTTC
. | few | TRBJ1-2 | TRBV10-3 | CAISEGRGVYGYTF | TGTGCCATCAGTGAGGGCAGGGGCGTCTATGGCTACACCTTC
TRBD2 | once | TRBJ2-1 | TRBV2 | CASSRTSGGAGEQFF | TGTGCCAGCAGTCGGACTAGCGGGGGGGCCGGAGAGCAGTTCTTC
TRBD1 | . | TRBJ1-4 | TRBV29-1 | CSVKDRGEKLFF | TGCAGCGTCAAAGACAGGGGAGAAAAACTGTTTTTT
TRBD1 | . | TRBJ2-1 | TRBV5-1 | CASRQGQSYNEQFF | TGCGCCAGCAGGCAGGGACAGAGCTACAATGAGCAGTTCTTC
TRBD1 | . | TRBJ1-6 | TRBV10-3 | CAIRNDRGSAPLHF | TGTGCCATCAGGAACGACAGGGGGTCGGCACCCCTCCACTTT
TRBD1 | . | TRBJ2-2 | TRBV6-5 | CASSYTGGWTGELFF | TGTGCCAGCAGTTACACAGGGGGCTGGACCGGGGAGCTGTTTTTT
TRBD2 | . | TRBJ2-7 | TRBV5-1 | CASSEGLAGVYEQYF | TGCGCCAGCAGCGAAGGACTAGCGGGAGTCTACGAGCAGTACTTC
TRBD1 | . | TRBJ1-2 | TRBV9 | CASSVEDRGRGYTF | TGTGCCAGCAGCGTTGAGGACAGGGGGAGAGGCTACACCTTC
TRBD1 | . | TRBJ2-2 | TRBV19 | CASSFGQGRELFF | TGTGCCAGTAGTTTCGGACAGGGCCGGGAGCTGTTTTTT
. | . | TRBJ1-6 | TRBV7-3 | CASSLSSTGGLASPLHF | TGTGCCAGCAGCTTAAGCTCTACGGGGGGGCTCGCTTCACCCCTCCACTTT
TRBD1 | . | TRBJ2-7 | TRBV30 | CAWGGTGYEQYF | TGTGCCTGGGGGGGGACAGGGTACGAGCAGTACTTC
. | few | TRBJ2-1 | TRBV7-3 | CASSFTRGSYNEQFF | TGTGCCAGCAGCTTTACCAGGGGCTCCTACAATGAGCAGTTCTTC